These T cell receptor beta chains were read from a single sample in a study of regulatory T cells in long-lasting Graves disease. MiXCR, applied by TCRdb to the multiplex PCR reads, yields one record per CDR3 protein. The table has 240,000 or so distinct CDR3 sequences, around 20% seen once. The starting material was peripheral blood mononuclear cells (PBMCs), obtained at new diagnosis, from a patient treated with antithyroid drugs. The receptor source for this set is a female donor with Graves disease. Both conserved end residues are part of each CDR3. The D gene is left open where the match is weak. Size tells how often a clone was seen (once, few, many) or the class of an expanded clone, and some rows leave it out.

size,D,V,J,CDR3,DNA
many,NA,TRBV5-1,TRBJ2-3,CASSPGTTSTDTQYF,TGCGCCAGCAGCCCGGGGACAACTAGCACAGATACGCAGTATTTT
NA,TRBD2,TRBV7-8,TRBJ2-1,CASSLAQTSGDPSYNEQFF,TGTGCCAGCAGCTTAGCTCAGACTAGCGGGGACCCTTCCTACAATGAGCAGTTCTTC
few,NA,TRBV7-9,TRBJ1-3,CASSLRGLTRGGNTIYF,TGTGCCAGCAGCTTAAGAGGTTTGACTAGGGGAGGAAACACCATATATTTT
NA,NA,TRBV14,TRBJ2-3,CASSQVGGASTDTQYF,TGTGCCAGCAGCCAAGTTGGCGGTGCTAGCACAGATACGCAGTATTTT
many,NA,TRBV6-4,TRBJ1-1,CASSDSTGPSMNTEAFF,TGTGCCAGCAGTGACTCAACAGGGCCATCCATGAACACTGAAGCTTTCTTT
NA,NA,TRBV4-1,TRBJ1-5,CASSYLFRDTNQPQHF,TGCGCCAGCAGCTACCTTTTCCGGGACACTAATCAGCCCCAGCATTTT
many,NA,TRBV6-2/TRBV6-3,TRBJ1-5,CASSYRQGTSNRNQPQHF,TGTGCCAGCAGTTACCGTCAGGGGACGTCGAACCGCAATCAGCCCCAGCATTTT
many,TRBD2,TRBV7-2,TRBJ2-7,CASSPRAGGGAAYEQYF,TGTGCCAGCAGCCCTAGAGCGGGCGGGGGGGCCGCCTACGAGCAGTACTTC
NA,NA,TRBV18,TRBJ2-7,CASSPTNSYEQYF,TGTGCCAGCTCACCGACGAACTCCTACGAGCAGTACTTC
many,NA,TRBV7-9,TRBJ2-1,CASSHPGAKDNEQFF,TGTGCCAGCAGCCACCCCGGGGCGAAGGACAATGAGCAGTTCTTC
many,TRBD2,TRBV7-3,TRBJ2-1,CASSLTSGGAEWEQFF,TGTGCCAGCAGCTTAACTAGCGGGGGGGCCGAATGGGAGCAGTTCTTC
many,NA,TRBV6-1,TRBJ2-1,CASSDPSQGREQFF,TGTGCCAGCAGTGATCCGTCACAGGGTAGGGAGCAGTTCTTC
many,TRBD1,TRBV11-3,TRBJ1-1,CASSLGQGDTEAFF,TGTGCCAGCAGCTTGGGACAGGGTGACACTGAAGCTTTCTTT
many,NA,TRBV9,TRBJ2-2,CASSVDLTGELFF,TGTGCCAGCAGCGTAGATCTAACCGGGGAGCTGTTTTTT
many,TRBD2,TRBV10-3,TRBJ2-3,CAISEGLAGGRVTDTQYF,TGTGCCATCAGTGAGGGACTAGCGGGGGGGCGAGTCACAGATACGCAGTATTTT
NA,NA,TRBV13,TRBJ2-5,CASSSLEVQETQYF,TGTGCCAGCAGTTCCCTCGAGGTCCAAGAGACCCAGTACTTC
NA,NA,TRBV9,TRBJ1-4,CASSVVGETNEKLFF,TGTGCCAGCAGCGTAGTGGGAGAGACTAATGAAAAACTGTTTTTT
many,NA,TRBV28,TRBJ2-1,CASMLDSSYNEQFF,TGTGCCAGCATGTTGGACAGCTCCTACAATGAGCAGTTCTTC
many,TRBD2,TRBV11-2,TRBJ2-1,CASSPQDRGGGNEQFF,TGTGCCAGCAGCCCCCAAGACCGGGGGGGGGGGAATGAGCAGTTCTTC
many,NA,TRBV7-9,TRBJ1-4,CASSPGTAVMEKLFF,TGTGCCAGCAGCCCGGGGACGGCGGTCATGGAAAAACTGTTTTTT
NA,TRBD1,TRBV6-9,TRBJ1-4,CASGYRGRSEKLFF,TGTGCCAGCGGTTACAGGGGGCGTAGTGAAAAACTGTTTTTT
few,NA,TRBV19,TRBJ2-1,CASRTGSSYNEQFF,TGTGCCAGTAGAACAGGGAGCTCCTACAATGAGCAGTTCTTC
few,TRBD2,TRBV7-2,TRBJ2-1,CASSQAPTSVDEQFF,TGTGCCAGCAGCCAGGCCCCGACTAGCGTCGATGAGCAGTTCTTC
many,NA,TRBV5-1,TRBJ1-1,CASSTLPTANTEAFF,TGCGCCAGCAGCACGCTCCCGACAGCGAACACTGAAGCTTTCTTT
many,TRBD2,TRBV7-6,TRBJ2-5,CASSLASGLAGGSSKTQYF,TGTGCCAGCAGCTTAGCTTCTGGACTAGCGGGGGGCTCATCAAAGACCCAGTACTTC
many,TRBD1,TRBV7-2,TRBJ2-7,CASSPRPGTGYEQYF,TGTGCCAGCAGCCCACGTCCCGGGACAGGCTACGAGCAGTACTTC
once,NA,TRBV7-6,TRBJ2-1,CASSQWQGDSYNEQFF,TGTGCCAGCAGCCAATGGCAGGGAGACTCCTACAATGAGCAGTTCTTC
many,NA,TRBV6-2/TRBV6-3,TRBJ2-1,CASSYPQGGGSNEQFF,TGTGCCAGCAGTTACCCCCAGGGAGGGGGATCCAATGAGCAGTTCTTC
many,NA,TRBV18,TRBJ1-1,CASSPGQKGEAFF,TGTGCCAGCTCACCCGGACAGAAGGGAGAAGCTTTCTTT
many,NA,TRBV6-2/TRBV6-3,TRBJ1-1,CASSFAAGLKAFF,TGTGCCAGCAGTTTCGCGGCGGGCCTCAAAGCTTTCTTT
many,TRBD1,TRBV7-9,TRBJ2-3,CASSSGLGTVKHTQYF,TGTGCCAGCAGCTCAGGTCTTGGGACAGTCAAGCATACGCAGTATTTT
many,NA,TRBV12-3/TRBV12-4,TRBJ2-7,CASSLRRDYEQYF,TGTGCCAGCAGTTTAAGGCGAGACTACGAGCAGTACTTC
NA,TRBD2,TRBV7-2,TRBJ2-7,CASSRSGTYEQYF,TGTGCCAGCAGTCGTAGCGGGACCTACGAGCAGTACTTC
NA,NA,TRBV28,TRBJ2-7,CASSLRYEQCF,TGTGCCAGCAGTTTAAGATACGAGCAGTGCTTC
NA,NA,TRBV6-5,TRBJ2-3,CASSYFGLDPDTQYF,TGTGCCAGCAGTTACTTCGGACTGGATCCCGATACGCAGTATTTT
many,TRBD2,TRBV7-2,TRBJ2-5,CASSLVSSGRGETQYF,TGTGCCAGCAGCTTAGTCTCTAGCGGGAGGGGAGAGACCCAGTACTTC
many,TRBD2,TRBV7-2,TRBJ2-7,CASSPQAGGPGEQYF,TGTGCCAGCAGCCCCCAAGCGGGGGGGCCCGGTGAGCAGTACTTC
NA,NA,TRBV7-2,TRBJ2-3,CASSPIRTYTQYF,TGTGCCAGCAGCCCTATCCGGACTTATACGCAGTATTTT
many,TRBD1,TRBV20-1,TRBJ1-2,CSARVRDSWGYTF,TGCAGTGCTAGAGTCCGGGACAGCTGGGGCTACACCTTC
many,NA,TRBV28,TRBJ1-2,CASSLGSGAYGYTF,TGTGCCAGCAGTTTAGGATCGGGGGCGTACGGCTACACCTTC
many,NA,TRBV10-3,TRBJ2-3,CAISESTGDTQYF,TGTGCCATCAGTGAGTCTACGGGAGATACGCAGTATTTT
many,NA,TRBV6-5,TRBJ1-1,CASSYSRAGAQNTEAFF,TGTGCCAGCAGTTACTCGAGGGCAGGGGCCCAAAACACTGAAGCTTTCTTT
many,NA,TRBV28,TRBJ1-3,CASSLPGAGNTIYF,TGTGCCAGCAGTTTACCAGGGGCCGGAAACACCATATATTTT
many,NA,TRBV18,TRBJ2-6,CASSGGGSGANVLTF,TGTGCCAGCTCAGGAGGAGGCTCTGGGGCCAACGTCCTGACTTTC
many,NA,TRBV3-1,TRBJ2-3,CASSPHPTTDTQYF,TGTGCCAGCAGCCCCCATCCGACCACAGATACGCAGTATTTT
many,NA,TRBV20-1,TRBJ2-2,CSARGGIDGELFF,TGCAGTGCTAGAGGCGGGATCGACGGGGAGCTGTTTTTT